The 14 T cell receptor beta chains below all came from one sample that was sequenced in a study of human T cells and chemical hapten exposure. As to time point: patch test 2, 6 weeks after DPC sensitization. Sample treatment: therapeutic diphenylcyclopropenone sensitization with weekly scalp DPC. From the RACE reads, TCRdb called clonotypes with MiXCR, one entry per CDR3 protein. The table has about 70,000 distinct CDR3 sequences, 8.5% seen once. The sample consisted of whole blood, taken in connection with sensitization to the hapten diphenylcyclopropenone (DPC). The receptor source for this set is a woman aged 50 to 60 with alopecia areata. Some clones in this sample may be carry-over from other donors' samples.

This clonotype was seen a few times. The V and J genes are TRBV30 and TRBJ2-3; 10 nucleotides align to TRBD2. Germline CDR1 reads GTSNPN; CDR2 reads SVGIG (reference sequence). V lost 0 bases, J lost 5 bases, and 11 bases stayed unmatched. This CDR3 comprises 17 residues. CDR3 loop: CAWSVQRTSGPRDTQYF. CDR3 coding DNA: TGTGCCTGGAGTGTACAAAGGACTAGCGGACCCCGAGATACGCAGTATTTT.

Worth noting for this clonotype: The junction shows a germline mismatch at one end, possibly a read error. The chain combines TRBV6-5 with TRBJ1-5, with no clear D. Germline CDR1 and CDR2: MNHEY and SVGAGI. This CDR3 is 14 amino acids long. The CDR3 sequence: CASWTTNSNKPQHF. The CDR3 DNA follows: TGTGCCAGTTGGACTACGAATAGCAATAAGCCCCAGCATTTT.

This chain links TRBV27 with TRBJ1-1; 8 nucleotides align to TRBD1. Germline values: CDR1 MNHEY, CDR2 SMNVEV (reference sequence). The CDR3 runs to 12 residues. The V and J ends lost 7 bases and 7 bases, in that order; junction bases with no gene match: 5. CDR3 region: CASITGQGEAFF. The CDR3 coding sequence is TGTGCCAGCATTACCGGACAGGGTGAAGCTTTCTTT.

Concerning this clonotype: A read error may be the cause here, since a much bigger clone is one base away. This rearrangement joins TRBV10-3 to TRBJ1-2; possible D gene TRBD1, 5 bases. There are 15 residues in the CDR3. Germline lookup yields CDR1 ENHRY and CDR2 SYGVKD. The CDR3 nucleotides are TGTGCCATCAGTGAGGTTCGAGGTTGGGACTATGACTACACCTTC. Amino acids: CAISEVRGWDYDYTF.

This clonotype turned up a few times. V usage is TRBV7-2 and J usage is TRBJ2-1, with D possibly matching TRBD2 (5 bases). This CDR3 is built from 13 residues. The germline CDR1 and CDR2 sequences are SGHTA and FQGNSA. V lost 5 bases, J lost 0 bases, and 5 bases lay in between. The CDR3 reads CASSGGSYNEQFF. In nucleotides, the CDR3 is TGTGCCAGCAGCGGAGGCTCCTACAATGAGCAGTTCTTC.

This clonotype was seen a handful of times. The genes are TRBV12-3 or TRBV12-4 and TRBJ2-3, with 9 bases aligning to TRBD1. The CDR3 extends over 16 amino acids. V lost 4 bases, J lost 5 bases, and 10 bases stayed unmatched. CDR3 in DNA: TGTGCCAGCAGTTCGGGGCGGACAGGGGTAAGAGATACGCAGTATTTT. Amino acids: CASSSGRTGVRDTQYF.

This chain connects TRBV12-3 or TRBV12-4 to TRBJ1-5; D perhaps matches TRBD1 (5 bases). CDR3 length: 17 amino acids. V shed 0 bases and J shed 1 base, with 13 bases lying between them. Written as DNA, the CDR3 is TGTGCCAGCAGTTTAGCGCTTGGGGGAAGAAGCAATCAGCCCCAGCATTTT. Protein product: CASSLALGGRSNQPQHF.

This clonotype came up many times. V is TRBV5-1 and J is TRBJ1-4, with TRBD1 as a possible D gene (6 bases). Germline CDR1 reads SGHRS; CDR2 reads YFSETQ. V shed 0 bases and J shed 5 bases, with 11 bases lying between them. CDR3 length: 15 residues. CDR3 amino acids: CASSLAGQPNEKLFF. The DNA of the CDR3 is TGCGCCAGCAGCTTGGCCGGACAGCCCAATGAAAAACTGTTTTTT. Supplemented by reference TRBV5-1 and TRBJ1-4, the full variable domain reads KAGVTQTPRYLIKTRGQQVTLSCSPISGHRSVSWYQQTPGQGLQFLFEYFSETQRNKGNFPGRFSGRQFSNSRSEMNVSTLELGDSALYLCASSLAGQPNEKLFFGSGTQLSVL.

This clonotype was counted many times. This chain links TRBV29-1 with TRBJ1-5; D is ambiguous. This CDR3 has 14 residues. Trimming removed 5 bases at V and 6 bases at J, with 17 bases between. Germline lookup yields CDR1 SQVTM and CDR2 ANQGSEA. CDR3 protein: CSVSKGNVGQPQHF. Written as DNA, the CDR3 is TGCAGCGTTAGTAAGGGTAACGTGGGTCAGCCCCAGCATTTT.

The gene calls are TRBV4-3 and TRBJ2-1; TRBD2 aligns across 12 bases. The germline CDR1 and CDR2 sequences are LGHNA and YSLEER. This CDR3 has 15 amino acids. Trimming removed 4 bases from V and 4 bases from J; junction bases left unmatched: 2. The CDR3 DNA reads as TGCGCCAGCAGCCCAGGACTAGCGGGGTACAATGAGCAGTTCTTC. Its protein product is CASSPGLAGYNEQFF.

Many counts were recorded for this clonotype. The V and J genes are TRBV29-1 and TRBJ2-2, with D uncertain. The germline V gene has CDR1 SQVTM and CDR2 ANQGSEA. Trimming removed 6 bases at V and 6 bases at J, with 14 bases between. CDR3 length: 13 amino acids. The CDR3 sequence: CSVGRMVAGELFF. The CDR3 nucleotides read TGCAGCGTCGGGCGTATGGTGGCCGGGGAGCTGTTTTTT.

This clonotype was picked up many times. The V call is TRBV27, the J call TRBJ1-5; 8 positions match TRBD1. CDR1 and CDR2 from the germline V gene are MNHEY and SMNVEV (reference sequence). The CDR3 has 13 residues. With V trimmed by 5 bases and J by 7 bases, 4 bases remained unmatched. The CDR3 here is CASSVGTGQPQHF. In DNA form, the CDR3 reads TGTGCCAGCAGTGTCGGGACAGGACAGCCCCAGCATTTT.

This clonotype turned up a few times. The rearrangement links TRBV27 to TRBJ1-5; D ambiguous. The CDR3 contains 18 residues. Looked up from germline, CDR1 is MNHEY and CDR2 is SMNVEV (reference sequence). V was cut by 6 bases and J by 0 bases, with 21 bases left in between. The CDR3 DNA reads TGTGCCAGCAGCGAAATACCGGGCCGCACTATTAGCAATCAGCCCCAGCATTTT. Protein sequence: CASSEIPGRTISNQPQHF.

The V gene is TRBV13, the J gene TRBJ2-2; no reliable D call. Trimming cost V 6 bases and J 2 bases, with 13 bases left between them. This CDR3 has 15 residues. CDR1 and CDR2 from the germline V gene are PRHDT and FYEKMQ (reference sequence). In nucleotides, the CDR3 is TGTGCCAGCAGTCCTGGATGGGGAAACACCGGGGAGCTGTTTTTT. Protein product: CASSPGWGNTGELFF.